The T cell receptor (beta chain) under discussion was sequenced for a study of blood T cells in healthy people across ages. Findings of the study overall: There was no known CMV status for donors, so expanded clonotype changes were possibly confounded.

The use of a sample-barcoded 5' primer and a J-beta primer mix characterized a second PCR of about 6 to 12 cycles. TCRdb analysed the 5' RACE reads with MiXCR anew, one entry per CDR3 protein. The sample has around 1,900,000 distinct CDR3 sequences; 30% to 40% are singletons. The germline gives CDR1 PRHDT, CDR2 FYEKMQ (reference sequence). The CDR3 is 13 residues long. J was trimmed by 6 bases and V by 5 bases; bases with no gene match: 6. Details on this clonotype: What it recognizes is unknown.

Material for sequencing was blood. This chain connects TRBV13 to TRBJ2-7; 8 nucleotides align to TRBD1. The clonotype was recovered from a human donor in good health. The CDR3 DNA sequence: TGTGCCAGCAGCGCGGACAGGGCGGGCGAGCAGTACTTC. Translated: CASSADRAGEQYF.